This TCR beta chain is drawn from a study of T cell changes during pregnancy in multiple sclerosis. TCRdb's copy holds only in-frame clones and misses some; the assay was immunoSEQ multiplex PCR. Of some 59,000 clones listed, about 92% are singletons. Looked up from germline, CDR1 is SEHNR and CDR2 is FQNEAQ (reference sequence). The CDR3 sequence is 14 residues long. The junction had 5 bases not matched to a gene; V was cut back by 5 bases and J by 5 bases. The material sequenced was peripheral blood, taken in the third trimester of pregnancy. The chain combines TRBV7-9 with TRBJ2-5; TRBD1 agrees at 10 bases. The source of this sequence is a female donor in good health, enrolled as a control in a pregnancy study. The CDR3 DNA follows: TGTGCCAGCAGCGCGACAGGGGGCGGGGAGACCCAGTACTTC. This codes for CASSATGGGETQYF.